This record covers a single T cell receptor (beta chain). The antigen is unknown. The PCR ran on 60 Vbeta and 13 Jbeta primers. Profiling relied on immunoSEQ multiplex PCR, and the TCRdb table lists in-frame clones only, not all of them. The sample consists of some 100,000 clones, roughly 80% of them appearing once. The data derive from a study of cytomegalovirus exposure and HLA in healthy donors. In the study overall: In an earlier analysis, 117 million unique TCR beta sequences were found from 150 million to 200 million T cells.

Per germline, CDR1 LGHNA and CDR2 YNFKEQ. CDR3 length equals 16 residues. Deletions cut 0 bases from V and 7 bases from J, with 15 bases between. Broader study findings: Reported results showed that the classifier diagnosed cytomegalovirus status with high specificity and sensitivity. Presence/absence results assume similar sequencing depth per donor, which may not hold. Per a later analysis, 16,951 TCR beta sequences showed association with HLA alleles at 0.05 false discovery rate.

The genes are TRBV4-2 and TRBJ1-4; no reliable D call. The sequence was obtained from a man aged 35 to 55 in good health and CMV-seronegative. Sequencing used PBMCs. DNA of the CDR3: TGTGCCAGCAGCCAAGAGCCTATTCGGGCGGGTGAAAAACTGTTTTTT. Its protein is CASSQEPIRAGEKLFF.